This TCR beta chain appears in the sequencing data of a study of blood T cell repertoires in COVID-19 (dated by TCRdb to 2019 to 2021). About the study as a whole: Samples from collaborators originated in the United States, Italy and Spain and spanned both the acute and convalescent phases of COVID-19. Where available, HLA class I and class II types were obtained from metadata supplied by the sample provider rather than from assay-based typing. The dataset comprised deeply sampled blood TCRbeta repertoires from subjects exposed to, actively infected with, or recovered from COVID-19. The material from the prospective study consisted of cDNA or gDNA derived from T cells, B-cell-depleted T cells, or PBMCs. The samples were drawn from two sources: the first 160 participants of the ongoing ImmuneRACE study, and 1,200 or so subjects contributed by 6 global collaborators. Sample metadata almost always included a de-identified subject ID, COVID-19 status, age in years and sex. The repertoires were made available in a free public database intended to serve as a resource for research on the immune response to SARS-CoV-2. The investigation overall reported the following: How much clinical and demographic metadata was included differed by source and by participant, and the metadata was provided uncurated.

TCRbeta CDR3 regions were amplified from genomic DNA by means of the immunoSEQ Assay, a bias-controlled multiplex PCR. The paper's data handling went like this. Nucleated cell counts per sample were estimated from amplification of reference gene primers within the assay. Sequence reads were collapsed and filtered to measure the absolute abundance of every unique TCRbeta CDR3 rearrangement. For each sample, productive Simpson clonality was calculated by taking the square root of Simpson's diversity index across productive rearrangements. What TCRdb holds here is the immuneACCESS table cut down to in-frame rearrangements. Part of the clones is not present; checked against another copy, under half of the missing clones reflect an unresolved V gene, and the others are unexplained. The DNA was the basis for D and trimming; V, J and clone size are from that table. Across this sample there are some 140,000 clones, with 86% seen only once. The ten largest clones represent roughly 18% of the sample.

The germline V end is reduced by 4 bases and the J end by 6 bases; junction bases left unmatched: 6. From the cysteine through the phenylalanine, the CDR3 covers 14 amino acids. The CDR3 DNA has 42 bases and is translated from base 1. The germline V gene (reference sequence) yields SEHNR for CDR1 and FQNEAQ for CDR2. This clone has a single count. Its antigen remains undetermined. Per-base quality was not reported, and no clone a single base away is much larger than it. Samples from volunteer blood donors who had recovered from COVID-19 were contributed by a second Seattle source. Whole blood was collected in K2EDTA tubes by collaborating institutions according to the institutions' own protocols. For TCRbeta analysis, collaborators shipped samples in one of three forms: frozen whole blood, isolated PBMCs, or DNA extracted from either of those sample types.

The sequencing sample was made of peripheral blood. The TCR originated in a woman between 50 and 59 years old who had recovered from COVID-19. The V gene is TRBV7-9 and the J gene is TRBJ1-2; the central 9 bases match TRBD1. DNA sequence: TGTGCCAGCAGCTCGTCCCGGGACAGGGATGGCTACACCTTC. It encodes CASSSSRDRDGYTF.